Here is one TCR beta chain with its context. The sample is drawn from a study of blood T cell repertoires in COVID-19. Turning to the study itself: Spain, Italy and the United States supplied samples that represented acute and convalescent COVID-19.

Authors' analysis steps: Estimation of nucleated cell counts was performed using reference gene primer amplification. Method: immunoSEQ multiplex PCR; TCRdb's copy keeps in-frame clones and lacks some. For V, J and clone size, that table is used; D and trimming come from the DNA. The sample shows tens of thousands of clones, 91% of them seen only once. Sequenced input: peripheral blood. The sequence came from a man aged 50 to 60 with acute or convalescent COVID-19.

CDR3 bases: TGCGCCAGCAGCTGGACAGGGGCGGAATCTGAAGCTTTCTTT. Amino acids: CASSWTGAESEAFF. The chain is built from TRBV5-1 and TRBJ1-1; 9 bases are a match to TRBD1. The V gene end was trimmed by 3 bases and the J gene end by 6 bases; junction bases not matched to a gene: 6. From germline, CDR1 is SGHRS and CDR2 YFSETQ. This CDR3 has 14 residues.